The subject of this entry is one TCR beta chain. These data originate in a study of OX40 agonist ivuxolimab in advanced cancers. TCRdb's copy holds only in-frame clones and misses some; the assay was immunoSEQ multiplex PCR. The sample holds about 90,000 clones, around 85% seen once. Deletions cut 4 bases from V and 3 bases from J, with 22 bases between. The CDR3 loop spans 17 amino acids. Per the germline V gene, CDR1 is SGDLS and CDR2 is YYNGEE. The sequence was collected from an adult with an advanced solid tumor such as melanoma, head and neck, liver or kidney cancer. This specimen was CD4+ or CD8+ T cells sorted from blood, taken in a trial of the OX40 agonist ivuxolimab. This chain joins TRBV9 and TRBJ1-1; perhaps TRBD1 as D (5 bases). In nucleotides, the CDR3 is TGTGCCAGCAGCCCCCTCGTAAGCGGGGCTTGGGACACTGAAGCTTTCTTT. It translates to CASSPLVSGAWDTEAFF. The full variable domain, completed using reference TRBV9 and TRBJ1-1, is DSGVTQTPKHLITATGQRVTLRCSPRSGDLSVYWYQQSLDQGLQFLIQYYNGEERAKGNILERFSAQQFPDLHSELNLSSLELGDSALYFCASSPLVSGAWDTEAFFGQGTRLTVV.